This TCR beta chain was recovered during a study of control samples from healthy donors and cancer patients (dated by TCRdb to the early 2020s). Libraries were prepared through the immunoSEQ multiplex PCR assay. As stored in TCRdb, this immuneACCESS dataset retains in-frame rearrangements with V and J assigned. A fraction of the clones does not appear; measured against another copy, unresolved V genes explain less than half of the discrepancy, and the remainder lacks a known reason. The sample contains 150,000 to 200,000 clones, nearly 90% of them found a single time. The top ten constitute 1.1% to 1.5% of the sample. The trim is 0 bases for V and 2 bases for J, with a gap of 9 bases between the germline ends. The germline V gene yields SGDLS for CDR1 and YYNGEE for CDR2. Taken from cysteine to phenylalanine, the CDR3 has 15 residues. The CDR3 DNA has 45 bases and is translated from base 1. A note on this clone: There is no known antigen for this receptor. There are no base qualities to consult, and no much larger clone falls within one base.

The source material was blood. The receptor's source is a woman between 45 and 65 years old in good health. The chain is encoded by TRBV9 joined to TRBJ1-5; D gene: possibly TRBD1, on 5 matching bases. The CDR3 loop reads CASSVGGERNQPQHF. The DNA sequence follows: TGTGCCAGCAGCGTAGGAGGGGAGCGCAATCAGCCCCAGCATTTT.